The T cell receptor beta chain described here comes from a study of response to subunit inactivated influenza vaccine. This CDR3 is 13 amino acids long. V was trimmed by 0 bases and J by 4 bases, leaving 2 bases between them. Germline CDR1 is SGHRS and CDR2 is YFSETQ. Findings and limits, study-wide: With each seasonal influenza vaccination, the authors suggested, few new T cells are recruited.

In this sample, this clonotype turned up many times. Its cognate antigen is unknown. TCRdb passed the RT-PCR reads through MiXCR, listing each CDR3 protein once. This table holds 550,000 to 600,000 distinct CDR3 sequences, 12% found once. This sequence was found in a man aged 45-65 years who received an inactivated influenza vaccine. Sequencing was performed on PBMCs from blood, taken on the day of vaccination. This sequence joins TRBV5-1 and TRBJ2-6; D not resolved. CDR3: CASSLEGANVLTF. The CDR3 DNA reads TGCGCCAGCAGCTTGGAGGGGGCCAACGTCCTGACTTTC.